This T cell receptor beta chain was sequenced for a study of T cells after yellow fever vaccination. In the case of this clonotype: Its matching antigen is unknown.

The authors made TCR cDNA by 5'RACE template switching, adding a universal primer site and UMIs. TCRdb used MiXCR to reprocess the 5' RACE reads, holding one entry per CDR3 protein. The data contain some 120,000 distinct CDR3 sequences, under 9% of them singletons. Trimming cost V 6 bases and J 2 bases; bases outside gene matches: 9. Looked up from germline, CDR1 is DFQATT and CDR2 is SNEGSKA (reference sequence). The CDR3 has 14 amino acids. Study-level points and caveats: Few clonotypes appeared in both CD4 and CD8 compartments. Most primary-vaccination clones recurred post-booster (more than 95% CD4, roughly 90% CD8). Abundant bulk-derived clonotypes could contaminate FACS-sorted repertoires.

This clonotype originated in a man younger than 30 who received the YFV17D yellow fever vaccine. Sequencing was performed on CD8+ T cells sorted from PBMCs, taken on the day of the yellow fever booster vaccination. This chain connects TRBV20-1 to TRBJ2-7, with 8 bases aligning to TRBD1. This CDR3 reads CSARGQASTYEQYV. The CDR3 DNA reads TGCAGTGCCCGGGGACAGGCGTCTACCTACGAGCAGTACGTC.